One and the same sample provided the 27 T cell receptor beta chains below, sequenced in a study of shared clonotypes between healthy human individuals. Sequencing used immunoSEQ multiplex PCR; TCRdb keeps in-frame clones, though not all of them. This repertoire shows about 1 million clones, around 76% found once; its top ten account for about 1.5%. Sequencing was done on a sample of memory CD4+ T cells sorted from blood. Subset given: CD45RA-negative fraction. These TCRs come from a man aged 18-30 years in good health.

This clone appeared a single time. The V gene is TRBV7-2, the J gene TRBJ2-2, with 13 bases fitting TRBD2. The junction had 9 bases not matched to a gene; V was cut back by 8 bases and J by 9 bases. Germline V gene sequence: CDR1 SGHTA, CDR2 FQGNSA. This CDR3 has 15 amino acids. CDR3 region: CASGTSGGAFRELFF. Here the CDR3 DNA reads TGTGCCAGCGGCACTAGCGGGGGGGCGTTCCGGGAGCTGTTTTTT.

On this clone itself: A junction end diverges from the germline sequence, so it may reflect a read error. The chain links TRBV6-6 to TRBJ1-1; D not certain. Germline CDR1 is MNHNY and CDR2 is SVGAGI (reference sequence). This CDR3 has 12 amino acids. The CDR3 DNA reads TGTGCCAGCAGTTACTCGAGCCCTGAAGGTTTCTTT. It specifies CASSYSSPEGFF.

V and J are TRBV7-9 and TRBJ2-7; TRBD2 agrees at 8 bases. Germline CDR1 reads SEHNR; CDR2 reads FQNEAQ (reference sequence). This CDR3 comprises 15 residues. J gave up 6 bases and V 5 bases, and 12 bases lay outside the gene matches. The CDR3 is CASSQPGLAVSEQYF. DNA for the CDR3: TGTGCCAGCAGCCAGCCCGGACTAGCAGTAAGCGAGCAGTACTTC. The whole variable domain, remainder taken from reference TRBV7-9 and TRBJ2-7, is DTGVSQNPRHKITKRGQNVTFRCDPISEHNRLYWYRQTLGQGPEFLTYFQNEAQLEKSRLLSDRFSAERPKGSFSTLEIQRTEQGDSAMYLCASSQPGLAVSEQYFGPGTRLTVT.

This clone was counted between two and nine times. This rearrangement joins TRBV5-6 to TRBJ1-1; unclear D gene. With 0 bases removed from V and 6 bases from J, the gap between germline ends came to 12 bases. Germline V gene lookup returns CDR1 SGHDT and CDR2 YYEEEE. The CDR3 runs 14 residues. The CDR3 reads CASSLGNRSPEAFF. The CDR3, as DNA: TGTGCCAGCAGCTTGGGGAACCGGAGTCCTGAAGCTTTCTTT.

This clone has only a few counts. In DNA form, the CDR3 reads TGTGCCAGCAGTCCGAGCGGGATAGCGGGAAGAAGAAGCAATGAGCAGTTCTTC. As protein: CASSPSGIAGRRSNEQFF. The chain couples TRBV27 to TRBJ2-1; 8 nucleotides line up with TRBD2. Germline V gene data show CDR1 as MNHEY and CDR2 as SMNVEV (reference sequence). Trimming cost V 5 bases and J 6 bases; bases outside gene matches: 18. The CDR3 is made up of 18 amino acids.

This clone appeared a few times. This chain connects TRBV7-9 to TRBJ1-1; no reliable D call. The CDR3 totals 12 residues. V was trimmed by 4 bases and J by 6 bases, leaving 9 bases between them. CDR1 and CDR2 (germline): SEHNR, FQNEAQ (reference sequence). CDR3 sequence: CASSSGSAEAFF. For the CDR3, the DNA is TGTGCCAGCAGCTCCGGTAGCGCTGAAGCTTTCTTT.

This clone occurred a few times. The chain carries TRBV4-1 and TRBJ2-6, with D perhaps TRBD1 or TRBD2 (5 bases each). This CDR3 is built from 13 residues. The V gene lost 8 bases and the J gene lost 4 bases, with 9 bases spanning the gap. CDR1 and CDR2 (germline): MGHRA, YSYEKL. The CDR3 nucleotides read TGCGCCAGCCGACAGCGGGGGGCCAACGTCCTGACTTTC. Protein product: CASRQRGANVLTF.

This clone came up once. The chain recombines TRBV29-1 with TRBJ1-1, with 7 bases fitting TRBD1. Trimming at V came to 2 bases and at J to 2 bases, leaving 8 bases not matched to a gene. The CDR3 is 15 amino acids. From germline, CDR1 is SQVTM and CDR2 ANQGSEA. CDR3 region: CSVENASGGNTEAFF. In DNA, the CDR3 is TGCAGCGTTGAAAACGCTTCAGGGGGTAACACTGAAGCTTTCTTT.

This sequence joins TRBV28 and TRBJ1-1; D is undetermined. The CDR3 consists of 11 residues. Germline V gene sequence: CDR1 MDHEN, CDR2 SYDVKM. Trimming left V 8 bases short and J 11 bases short, with 15 bases between. The CDR3 protein is CASSWKGLAFF. CDR3 in DNA: TGTGCCAGCTCTTGGAAGGGTTTGGCTTTCTTT.

V gene TRBV5-1 combines with J gene TRBJ2-7; the D is unclear. V lost 2 bases and J 2 bases, leaving 8 bases between the germline ends. The germline V gene has CDR1 SGHRS and CDR2 YFSETQ. This CDR3 comprises 13 residues. CDR3 in amino acids: CASSFTGPYEQYF. CDR3 in DNA: TGCGCCAGCAGCTTTACTGGGCCCTACGAGCAGTACTTC.

This clone was picked up a small number of times. This chain connects TRBV28 to TRBJ1-2, with TRBD1 matching over 7 bases. V dropped 10 bases and J dropped 4; count of bases not matched to a gene: 6. This CDR3 comprises 12 residues. Germline V gives CDR1 MDHEN, CDR2 SYDVKM. The CDR3 sequence is CAISTGTYGYTF. The CDR3 bases are TGTGCCATCTCGACAGGGACCTATGGCTACACCTTC.

The rearrangement joins TRBV4-3 to TRBJ2-3; unclear D gene. The ends were cut back, 5 bases at V and 0 bases at J, with 9 bases in the middle. The CDR3 covers 14 residues. The germline CDR1 and CDR2 sequences are LGHNA and YSLEER. In nucleotides, the CDR3 is TGCGCCAGCAGCGGGTGGGGAAGCACAGATACGCAGTATTTT. Its protein product is CASSGWGSTDTQYF.

The gene calls are TRBV29-1 and TRBJ2-7, with 8 bases identical to TRBD2. Germline values: CDR1 SQVTM, CDR2 ANQGSEA. The CDR3 loop spans 14 amino acids. V lost 3 bases, J lost 0 bases, and 4 bases stayed unmatched. As DNA, the CDR3 is TGCAGCGTTGACACTAGCGGTTACTCCTACGAGCAGTACTTC. It yields the protein CSVDTSGYSYEQYF.

The CDR3 protein is CASRRQGIGGTDTQYF. DNA of the CDR3: TGTGCCAGCAGGCGACAGGGAATTGGAGGCACAGATACGCAGTATTTT. The chain couples TRBV27 to TRBJ2-3, with 7 positions matching TRBD1. V lost 6 bases to trimming and J lost 1 base; unmatched junction nucleotides: 10. This CDR3 has 16 amino acids. Germline CDR1 MNHEY, CDR2 SMNVEV (reference sequence).

The CDR3 nucleotides read TGTGCCAGCAGCGCCCCCCGAGGGGGGCGAAACTCCTACGAGCAGTACTTC. Its protein is CASSAPRGGRNSYEQYF. The chain links TRBV7-2 to TRBJ2-7, with D perhaps given as TRBD1 or TRBD2 (6 bases each). The germline V and J ends were trimmed by 5 bases and 0 bases, with 20 bases remaining between them. Germline CDR1 is SGHTA and CDR2 is FQGNSA. This CDR3 comprises 17 residues.

V usage is TRBV28 and J usage is TRBJ2-7; D is unclear. V lost 5 bases and J 3 bases, leaving 8 bases between the germline ends. Per germline, CDR1 MDHEN and CDR2 SYDVKM. CDR3 length: 12 residues. CDR3 residues: CASSLPDYEQYF. The CDR3 DNA reads as TGTGCCAGCAGTCTGCCAGACTACGAGCAGTACTTC.

The V and J genes are TRBV5-4 and TRBJ1-1, with 7 bases matching TRBD1. The CDR3 length is 16 residues. In germline, CDR1 is SGHNT, CDR2 YYREEE (reference sequence). The ends lost 4 bases at V and 2 bases at J; junction bases unmatched: 11. The CDR3 loop is CASSHQMTGLNTEAFF. DNA of the CDR3: TGTGCCAGCAGCCATCAAATGACAGGGCTAAACACTGAAGCTTTCTTT.

The chain has TRBV18 and TRBJ2-2; a weak D match, TRBD2 (7 bases). Germline lookup yields CDR1 KGHSH and CDR2 LQKENI. The CDR3 covers 15 residues. V was clipped by 6 bases and J by 2 bases, with 13 bases between them. CDR3 coding DNA: TGTGCCAGCTCGCGGGGGACACCTAACACCGGGGAGCTGTTTTTT. Its protein product is CASSRGTPNTGELFF.

The rearrangement links TRBV7-2 to TRBJ1-2; 9 positions match TRBD1. The CDR3 runs 15 residues. CDR1 is SGHTA, CDR2 FQGNSA, per germline. V dropped 5 bases and J dropped 4; count of bases not matched to a gene: 8. The CDR3 DNA follows: TGTGCCAGCAGCGTAGGGACAGGGAGGATCTATGGCTACACCTTC. Protein: CASSVGTGRIYGYTF.

The chain has TRBV30 and TRBJ2-1, with D unresolved. Germline V gene data show CDR1 as GTSNPN and CDR2 as SVGIG (reference sequence). V gave up 0 bases and J gave up 8 bases, with 5 bases separating them. This CDR3 has 11 amino acids. CDR3 amino acids: CAWSVRYEQFF. CDR3 DNA: TGTGCCTGGAGTGTACGGTATGAGCAGTTCTTC.

The chain recombines TRBV5-5 with TRBJ2-1, with 12 bases that match TRBD2. V was pared by 6 bases and J by 8 bases, with 12 bases of the junction left unmatched. Germline CDR1 SGHKS, CDR2 YYEKEE (reference sequence). The CDR3 is 16 amino acids. The CDR3 DNA reads TGTGCCAGCACCCACCCGACTAGCGGGAGTGGAGATGAGCAGTTCTTC. Translation: CASTHPTSGSGDEQFF.

The gene calls are TRBV6-1 and TRBJ2-5; 13 bases line up with TRBD2. This CDR3 has 15 residues. Trimming at V came to 6 bases and at J to 4 bases, leaving 5 bases not matched to a gene. Germline CDR1 is MNHNS and CDR2 is SASEGT. The CDR3 nucleotides are TGTGCCAGCAGCCCGGGACTAGCGGGATTAGAGACCCAGTACTTC. Translation gives CASSPGLAGLETQYF.

This clone was observed a handful of times. The rearrangement joins TRBV28 to TRBJ2-7, with D unresolved. The germline CDR1 and CDR2 sequences are MDHEN and SYDVKM. The CDR3 consists of 12 residues. Trimming removed 8 bases at V and 2 bases at J, with 10 bases between. The CDR3 bases are TGTGCCAGCGTAGGTCCAACCTACGAGCAGTACTTC. It translates to CASVGPTYEQYF.

This rearrangement joins TRBV6-5 to TRBJ1-5; tentative D call: TRBD1 (6 bases). The CDR3 loop spans 15 amino acids. Germline values: CDR1 MNHEY, CDR2 SVGAGI. Trimming stripped 0 bases from V and 6 bases from J, with 12 bases between. CDR3 region: CASSYSRGGSQPQHF. CDR3 nucleotide sequence: TGTGCCAGCAGTTACTCGAGAGGGGGAAGTCAGCCCCAGCATTTT.

The chain links TRBV9 to TRBJ2-7; D may be TRBD1 or TRBD2 (5 bases each). V lost 5 bases to trimming and J lost 4 bases, with 10 bases between them. Germline V gene lookup returns CDR1 SGDLS and CDR2 YYNGEE. The CDR3 length is 12 residues. The CDR3 reads CASRGDGYEQYF. For the CDR3, the DNA is TGTGCCAGCAGGGGGGACGGATACGAGCAGTACTTC.

V usage is TRBV5-1 and J usage is TRBJ2-5, with TRBD2 matching over 8 bases. The CDR3 loop spans 16 amino acids. Looked up from germline, CDR1 is SGHRS and CDR2 is YFSETQ. V trimming: 4 bases; J trimming: 3 bases; junction bases outside the gene matches: 11. CDR3 nucleotides: TGCGCCAGCAGCCACGGGGGGGCGATTCTAAAAGAGACCCAGTACTTC. It yields the protein CASSHGGAILKETQYF.

This chain uses TRBV7-9 with TRBJ1-6; D not resolved. Looked up from germline, CDR1 is SEHNR and CDR2 is FQNEAQ (reference sequence). V was pared by 5 bases and J by 5 bases, with 13 bases between. The CDR3 loop spans 15 amino acids. The CDR3, as DNA: TGTGCCAGCAGCCCCGTCGGGATTAATAATTCACCCCTCCACTTT. This sequence encodes CASSPVGINNSPLHF. Complete variable domain (other parts from reference TRBV7-9 and TRBJ1-6): DTGVSQNPRHKITKRGQNVTFRCDPISEHNRLYWYRQTLGQGPEFLTYFQNEAQLEKSRLLSDRFSAERPKGSFSTLEIQRTEQGDSAMYLCASSPVGINNSPLHFGNGTRLTVT.